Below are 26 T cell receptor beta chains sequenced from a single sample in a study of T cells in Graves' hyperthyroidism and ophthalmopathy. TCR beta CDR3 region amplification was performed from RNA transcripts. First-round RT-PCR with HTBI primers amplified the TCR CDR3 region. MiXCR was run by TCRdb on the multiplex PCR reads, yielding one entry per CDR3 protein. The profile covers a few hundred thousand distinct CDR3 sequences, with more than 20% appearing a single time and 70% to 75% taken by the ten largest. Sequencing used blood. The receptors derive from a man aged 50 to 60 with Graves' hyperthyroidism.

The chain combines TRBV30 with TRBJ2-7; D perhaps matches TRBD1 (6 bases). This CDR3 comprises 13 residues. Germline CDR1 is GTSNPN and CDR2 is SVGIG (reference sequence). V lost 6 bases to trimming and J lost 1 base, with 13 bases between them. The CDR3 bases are TGTGCCTGCGTCAGGGGTATGTCCTACGAGCAGTACTTC. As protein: CACVRGMSYEQYF. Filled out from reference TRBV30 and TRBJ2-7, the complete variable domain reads SQTIHQWPATLVQPVGSPLSLECTVEGTSNPNLYWYRQAAGRGLQLLFYSVGIGQISSEVPQNLSASRPQDRQFILSSKKLLLSDSGFYLCACVRGMSYEQYFGPGTRLTVT.

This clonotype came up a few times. The CDR3 here is CSARPAEDLYNEQFF. The CDR3 nucleotides are TGCAGTGCTAGACCCGCGGAGGACCTTTACAATGAGCAGTTCTTC. The rearrangement uses TRBV20-1 and TRBJ2-1, with D maybe TRBD2 (5 bases). Germline V gives CDR1 DFQATT, CDR2 SNEGSKA (reference sequence). Trimming took off 2 bases at V and 4 bases at J, with 15 bases between the two ends. CDR3 size: 15 residues.

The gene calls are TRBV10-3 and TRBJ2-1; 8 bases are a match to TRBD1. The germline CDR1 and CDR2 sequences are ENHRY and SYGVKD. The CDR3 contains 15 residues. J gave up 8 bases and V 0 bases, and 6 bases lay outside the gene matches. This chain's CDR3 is CAISESGQGSYEQFF. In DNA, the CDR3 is TGTGCCATCAGTGAGTCTGGACAGGGATCGTATGAGCAGTTCTTC.

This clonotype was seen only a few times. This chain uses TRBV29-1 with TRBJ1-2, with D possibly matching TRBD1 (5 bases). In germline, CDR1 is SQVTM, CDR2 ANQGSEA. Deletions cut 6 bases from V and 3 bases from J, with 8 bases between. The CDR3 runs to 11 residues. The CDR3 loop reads CSVRDYYGYTF. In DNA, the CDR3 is TGCAGCGTCCGGGACTACTATGGCTACACCTTC.

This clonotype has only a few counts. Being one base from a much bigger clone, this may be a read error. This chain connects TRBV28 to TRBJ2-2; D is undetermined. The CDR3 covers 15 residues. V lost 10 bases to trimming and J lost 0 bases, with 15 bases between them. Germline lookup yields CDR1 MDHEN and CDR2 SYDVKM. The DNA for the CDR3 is TGTGCCATCCGCGTGGAAAGAACGAACACCGGGGAGCTGTTTTTT. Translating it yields CAIRVERTNTGELFF.

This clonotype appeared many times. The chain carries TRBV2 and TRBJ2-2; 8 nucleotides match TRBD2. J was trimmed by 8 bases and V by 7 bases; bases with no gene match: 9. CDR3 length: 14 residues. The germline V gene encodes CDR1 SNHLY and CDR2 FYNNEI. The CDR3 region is CASTLGLAGGELFF. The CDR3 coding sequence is TGTGCCAGCACCCTAGGACTAGCAGGGGGGGAGCTGTTTTTT.

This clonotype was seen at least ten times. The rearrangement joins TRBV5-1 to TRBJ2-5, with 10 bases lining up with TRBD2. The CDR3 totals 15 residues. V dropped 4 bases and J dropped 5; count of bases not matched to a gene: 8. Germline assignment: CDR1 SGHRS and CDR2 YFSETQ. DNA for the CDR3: TGCGCCAGCAGCCCTAGCGGGGGCGCGTGGGAGACCCAGTACTTC. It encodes CASSPSGGAWETQYF.

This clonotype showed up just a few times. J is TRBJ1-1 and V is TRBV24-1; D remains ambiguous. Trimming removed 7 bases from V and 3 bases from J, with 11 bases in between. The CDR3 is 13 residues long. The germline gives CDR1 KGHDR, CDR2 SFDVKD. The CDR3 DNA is TGTGCCACCAGAGATACACGATACACTGAAGCTTTCTTT. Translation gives CATRDTRYTEAFF.

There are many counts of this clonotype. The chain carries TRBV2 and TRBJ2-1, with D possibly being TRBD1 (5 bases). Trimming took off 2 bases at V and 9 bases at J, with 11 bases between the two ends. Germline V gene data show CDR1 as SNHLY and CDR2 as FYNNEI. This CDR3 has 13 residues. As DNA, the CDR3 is TGTGCCAGCAGTGAATCCAGGGAAAGTGAGCAGTTCTTC. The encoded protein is CASSESRESEQFF.

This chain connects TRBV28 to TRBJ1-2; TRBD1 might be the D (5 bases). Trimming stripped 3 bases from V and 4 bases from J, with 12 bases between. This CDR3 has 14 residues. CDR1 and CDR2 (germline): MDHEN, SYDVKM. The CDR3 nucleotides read TGTGCCAGCAGTTTGGATTCTGGGGCCTATGGCTACACCTTC. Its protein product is CASSLDSGAYGYTF.

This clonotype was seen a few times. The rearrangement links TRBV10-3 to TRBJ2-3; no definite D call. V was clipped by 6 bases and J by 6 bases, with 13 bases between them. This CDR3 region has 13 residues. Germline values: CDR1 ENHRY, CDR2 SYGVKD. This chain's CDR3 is CAISPSPWDTQYF. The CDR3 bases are TGTGCCATCAGCCCTTCACCATGGGATACGCAGTATTTT.

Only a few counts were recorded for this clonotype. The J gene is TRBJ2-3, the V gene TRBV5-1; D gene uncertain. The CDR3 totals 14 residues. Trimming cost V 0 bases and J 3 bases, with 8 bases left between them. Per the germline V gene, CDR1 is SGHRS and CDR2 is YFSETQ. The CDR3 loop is CASSLAAWTDTQYF. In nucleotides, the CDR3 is TGCGCCAGCAGCTTGGCAGCGTGGACAGATACGCAGTATTTT.

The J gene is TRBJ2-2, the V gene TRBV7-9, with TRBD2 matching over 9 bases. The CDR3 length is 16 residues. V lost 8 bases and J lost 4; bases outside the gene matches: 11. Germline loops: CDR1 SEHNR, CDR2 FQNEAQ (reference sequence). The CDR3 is CASVSQRGAVTGELFF. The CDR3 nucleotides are TGTGCCAGCGTCTCTCAGCGGGGGGCGGTCACCGGGGAGCTGTTTTTT. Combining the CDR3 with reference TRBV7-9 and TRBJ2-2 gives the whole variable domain DTGVSQNPRHKITKRGQNVTFRCDPISEHNRLYWYRQTLGQGPEFLTYFQNEAQLEKSRLLSDRFSAERPKGSFSTLEIQRTEQGDSAMYLCASVSQRGAVTGELFFGEGSRLTVL.

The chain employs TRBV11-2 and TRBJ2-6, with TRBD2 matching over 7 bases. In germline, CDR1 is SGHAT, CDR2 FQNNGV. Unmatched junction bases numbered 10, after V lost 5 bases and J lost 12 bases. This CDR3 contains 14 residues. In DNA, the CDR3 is TGTGCCAGCAGCACCCAGCGGGATACGTCCGTCCTGACTTTC. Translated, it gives CASSTQRDTSVLTF. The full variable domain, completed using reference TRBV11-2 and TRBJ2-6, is EAGVAQSPRYKIIEKRQSVAFWCNPISGHATLYWYQQILGQGPKLLIQFQNNGVVDDSQLPKDRFSAERLKGVDSTLKIQPAKLEDSAVYLCASSTQRDTSVLTFGAGSRLTVL.

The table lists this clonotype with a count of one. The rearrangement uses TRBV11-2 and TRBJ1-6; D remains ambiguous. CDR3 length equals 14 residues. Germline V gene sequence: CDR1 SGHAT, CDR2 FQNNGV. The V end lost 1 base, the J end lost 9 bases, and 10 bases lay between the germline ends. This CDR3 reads CASSLVGDFSPLHF. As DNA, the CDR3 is TGTGCCAGCAGCTTAGTTGGAGATTTTTCACCCCTCCACTTT. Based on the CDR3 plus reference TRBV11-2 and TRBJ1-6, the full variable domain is EAGVAQSPRYKIIEKRQSVAFWCNPISGHATLYWYQQILGQGPKLLIQFQNNGVVDDSQLPKDRFSAERLKGVDSTLKIQPAKLEDSAVYLCASSLVGDFSPLHFGNGTRLTVT.

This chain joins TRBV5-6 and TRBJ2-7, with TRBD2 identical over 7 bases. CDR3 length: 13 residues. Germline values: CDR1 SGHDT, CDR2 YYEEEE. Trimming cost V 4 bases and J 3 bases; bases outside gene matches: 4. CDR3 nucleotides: TGTGCCAGCAGCCAGTGGACTAGCTACGAGCAGTACTTC. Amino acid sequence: CASSQWTSYEQYF. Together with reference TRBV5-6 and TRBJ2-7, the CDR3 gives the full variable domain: DAGVTQSPTHLIKTRGQQVTLRCSPKSGHDTVSWYQQALGQGPQFIFQYYEEEERQRGNFPDRFSGHQFPNYSSELNVNALLLGDSALYLCASSQWTSYEQYFGPGTRLTVT.

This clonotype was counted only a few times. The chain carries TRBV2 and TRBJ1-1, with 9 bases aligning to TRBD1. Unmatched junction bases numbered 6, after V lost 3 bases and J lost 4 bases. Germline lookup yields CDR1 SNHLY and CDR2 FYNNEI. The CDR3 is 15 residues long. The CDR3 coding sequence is TGTGCCAGCAGTGATCCTGGACAGGGGATCACTGAAGCTTTCTTT. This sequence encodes CASSDPGQGITEAFF.

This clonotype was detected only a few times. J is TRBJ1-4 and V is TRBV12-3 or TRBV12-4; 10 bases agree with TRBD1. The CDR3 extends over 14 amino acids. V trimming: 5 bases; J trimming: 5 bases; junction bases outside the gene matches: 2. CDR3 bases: TGTGCCAGCAGTCGGACAGGGGGGAATGAAAAACTGTTTTTT. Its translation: CASSRTGGNEKLFF.

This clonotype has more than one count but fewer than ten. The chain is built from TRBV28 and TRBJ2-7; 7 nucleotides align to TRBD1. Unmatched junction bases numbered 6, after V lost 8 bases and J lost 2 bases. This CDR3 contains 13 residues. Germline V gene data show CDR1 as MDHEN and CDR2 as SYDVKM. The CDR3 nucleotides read TGTGCCAGCGCTGAGGGGACAGCCTACGAGCAGTACTTC. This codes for CASAEGTAYEQYF.

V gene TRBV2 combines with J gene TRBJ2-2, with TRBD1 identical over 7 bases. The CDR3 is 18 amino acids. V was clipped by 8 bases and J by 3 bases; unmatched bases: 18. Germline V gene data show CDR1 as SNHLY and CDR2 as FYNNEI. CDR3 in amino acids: CASEDRQGSGGYTGELFF. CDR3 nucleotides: TGTGCCAGCGAGGATCGACAGGGCAGTGGAGGATACACCGGGGAGCTGTTTTTT.

The CDR3 nucleotides read TGTGCCAGCATGCTAGCGGGGGGCACAGATACGCAGTATTTT. This gives the protein CASMLAGGTDTQYF. This chain joins TRBV6-2 or TRBV6-3 and TRBJ2-3, with 10 nucleotides matching TRBD2. Germline loops: CDR1 MNHEY, CDR2 SVGEGT. V trimming: 7 bases; J trimming: 1 base; junction bases outside the gene matches: 2. The CDR3 spans 14 residues.

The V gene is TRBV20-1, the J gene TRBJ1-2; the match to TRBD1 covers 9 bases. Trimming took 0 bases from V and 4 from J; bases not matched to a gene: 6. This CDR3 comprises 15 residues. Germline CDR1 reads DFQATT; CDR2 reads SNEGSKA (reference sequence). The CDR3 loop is CSARDLGTGPYGYTF. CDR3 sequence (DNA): TGCAGTGCTAGAGATCTAGGGACAGGGCCCTATGGCTACACCTTC.

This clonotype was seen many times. CDR3 sequence: CASSQTFEQYF. The CDR3 DNA reads as TGTGCCAGCAGCCAAACGTTCGAGCAGTACTTC. The rearrangement uses TRBV3-1 and TRBJ2-7; unclear D gene. Trimming stripped 2 bases from V and 6 bases from J, with 5 bases between. CDR3 length: 11 amino acids. Germline V CDR1 and CDR2: LGHDT, YNNKEL (reference sequence).

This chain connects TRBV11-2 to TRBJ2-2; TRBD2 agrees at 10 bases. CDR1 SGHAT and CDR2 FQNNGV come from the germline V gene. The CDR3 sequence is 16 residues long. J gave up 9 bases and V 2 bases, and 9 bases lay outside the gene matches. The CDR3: CASSLHSGRADRELFF. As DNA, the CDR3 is TGTGCCAGCAGCTTACACAGCGGGAGGGCCGATCGGGAGCTGTTTTTT. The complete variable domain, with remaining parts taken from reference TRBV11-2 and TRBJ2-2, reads EAGVAQSPRYKIIEKRQSVAFWCNPISGHATLYWYQQILGQGPKLLIQFQNNGVVDDSQLPKDRFSAERLKGVDSTLKIQPAKLEDSAVYLCASSLHSGRADRELFFGEGSRLTVL.

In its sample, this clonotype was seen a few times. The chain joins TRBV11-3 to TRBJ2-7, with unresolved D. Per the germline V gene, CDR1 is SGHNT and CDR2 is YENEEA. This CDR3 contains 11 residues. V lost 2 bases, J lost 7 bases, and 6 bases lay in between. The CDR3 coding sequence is TGTGCCAGCAGCTTATTTCGGGAGCAGTACTTC. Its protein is CASSLFREQYF.

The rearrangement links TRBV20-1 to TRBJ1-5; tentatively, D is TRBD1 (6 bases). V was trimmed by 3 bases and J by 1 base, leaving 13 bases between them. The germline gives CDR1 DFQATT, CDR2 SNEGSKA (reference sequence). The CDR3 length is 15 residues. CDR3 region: CSASTGTGSNQPQHF. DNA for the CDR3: TGCAGTGCTAGTACAGGGACGGGGAGCAATCAGCCCCAGCATTTT.